Listed here is a single T cell receptor beta chain. Antigen unknown. The data originate from a study of glioma-infiltrating T cells after dendritic cell vaccination. On the study more broadly: Dendritic cells derived from monocytes and pulsed with autologous tumor lysate formed the vaccine. Patients received three intradermal dendritic cell vaccine injections at biweekly intervals. Whole-study results and caveats: Higher pretreatment TIL content predicted longer progression-free time and survival.

Sequencing used immunoSEQ multiplex PCR; TCRdb keeps in-frame clones, though not all of them. The sample lists about 64,000 clones, approximately 86% occurring once. Sample time point: after dendritic cell vaccination, including at tumor progression/relapse. CDR3 length: 12 residues. V was pared by 10 bases and J by 5 bases, with 12 bases between. Germline V lookup: CDR1 MNHNS, CDR2 SASEGT. Specimen: blood, collected after dendritic cell vaccination. The receptor was isolated from a human donor with glioblastoma. The chain is built from TRBV6-1 and TRBJ1-5; D ambiguous. The CDR3 loop is CATQTGDQPQHF. CDR3 bases: TGTGCCACCCAAACGGGAGATCAGCCCCAGCATTTT.